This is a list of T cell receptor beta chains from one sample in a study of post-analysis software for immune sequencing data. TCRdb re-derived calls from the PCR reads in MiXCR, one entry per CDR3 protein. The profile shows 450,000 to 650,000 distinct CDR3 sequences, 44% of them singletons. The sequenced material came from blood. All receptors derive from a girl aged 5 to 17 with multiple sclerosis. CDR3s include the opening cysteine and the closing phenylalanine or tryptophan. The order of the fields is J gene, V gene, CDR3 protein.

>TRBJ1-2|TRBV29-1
CSAGNGVIYTF
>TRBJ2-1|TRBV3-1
CASSQGGLAGGVKQFF
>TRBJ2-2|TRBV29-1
CSVAGQPNTGELFF
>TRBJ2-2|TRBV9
CASSPLGDGGTGELFF
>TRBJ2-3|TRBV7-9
CASTLGEQGTDTQYF
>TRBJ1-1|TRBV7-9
CASSLVPRTEAFF
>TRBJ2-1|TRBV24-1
CATSDPADRNNEQFF
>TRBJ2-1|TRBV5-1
CASRDGTGGFDNEQFF
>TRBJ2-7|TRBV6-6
CATSLRDYEQYF
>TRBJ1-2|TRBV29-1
CSVGASGGYGYTF
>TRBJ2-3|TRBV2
CASTVELAGVSDTQYF
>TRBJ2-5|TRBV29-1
CSGLAGAGETQYF
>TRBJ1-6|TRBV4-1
CASSPGMGLSYNSPLHF
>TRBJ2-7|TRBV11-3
CASRGRGGRHEQYF
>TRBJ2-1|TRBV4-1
CASSHIIRDRADNEQFF
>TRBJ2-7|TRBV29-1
CSVEGGRGGYEQYF
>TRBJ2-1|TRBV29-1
CSVEAITNGSNEQFF
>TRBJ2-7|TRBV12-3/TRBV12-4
CASSPTYGTSGIEQYF
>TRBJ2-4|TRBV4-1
CASSQVRLAGPRIAKNIQYF
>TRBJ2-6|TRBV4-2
CASSQEAGNGTNVLTF
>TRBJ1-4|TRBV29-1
CSAKKGTGFEKLFF
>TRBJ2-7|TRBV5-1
CASSPRTSGRLAYEQYF
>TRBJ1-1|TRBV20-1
CSAGQGVRAEAFF
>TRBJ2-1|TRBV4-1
CASSQEVHEQFF
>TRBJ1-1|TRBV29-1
CSVEAGNEDKAFF
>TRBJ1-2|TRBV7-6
CASSRGRGSNYGYTF
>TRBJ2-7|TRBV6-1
CASSEALNEQYF
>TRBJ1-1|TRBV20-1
CSARAQGRRGTEAFF
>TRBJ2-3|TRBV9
CASSSKRGSTDTQYF
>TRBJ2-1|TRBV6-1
CASSGRGFDEQFF
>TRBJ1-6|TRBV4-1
CASSQKSGTNSPLHF
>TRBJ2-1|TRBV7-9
CASSIRTGGEQFF
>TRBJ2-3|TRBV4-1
CASSSRTRGVAQYF
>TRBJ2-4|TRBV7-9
CASSLGVTRNIQYF
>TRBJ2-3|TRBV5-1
CASSLGSGASTDTQYF
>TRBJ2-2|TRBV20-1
CSARDPMGNTGELFF
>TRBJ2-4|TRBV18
CASSYRNANIQYF
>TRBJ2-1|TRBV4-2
CASSQDSFRGAGHNEQFF
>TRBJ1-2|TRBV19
CASLSTLNYGYTF
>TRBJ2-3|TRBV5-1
CASSTGGTTDTQYF